This T cell receptor (beta chain) was sequenced for a study of blood T cell repertoires in COVID-19. Study members were between about 18 and 95 years old and lived in some 26 US regions. Participants' own reports of clinical history determined their cohort assignment. Study processing details: Amplification of reference gene primers provided the estimated nucleated cell counts. Sequencing used immunoSEQ multiplex PCR; TCRdb keeps in-frame clones, though not all of them. D and trimming were read from the DNA, whereas the V and J calls and clone size are those reported in that table. The sample includes about 250,000 clones, approximately 86% of them seen just once. The germline CDR1 and CDR2 sequences are GTSNPN and SVGIG (reference sequence). V gave up 4 bases and J gave up 5 bases, with 11 bases separating them. CDR3 length equals 12 residues.

This sequence originates from a woman aged 25 to 45 with acute COVID-19. The chain joins TRBV30 to TRBJ1-1; D might be TRBD1 (5 bases). Material for sequencing was PBMCs or T cells enriched from blood (not recorded which). The CDR3 loop reads CAWNYGGTEAFF. The CDR3 coding sequence is TGTGCCTGGAACTACGGGGGGACTGAAGCTTTCTTT.